This TCR beta chain came from a study of identical twins. This clonotype has only a few counts. A single record per CDR3 protein comes from TCRdb applying MiXCR to the 5' RACE reads. The repertoire holds hundreds of thousands of distinct CDR3 sequences, with around 12% as singletons. Trimming removed 0 bases at V and 6 bases at J, with 12 bases between. Germline V gives CDR1 SGHKS, CDR2 YYEKEE (reference sequence). The CDR3 extends over 15 amino acids. The data were also submitted as part of a second study, on yellow fever vaccine responses in identical twins.

The source of this sequence is a woman under 30 in good health. J is TRBJ2-2 and V is TRBV5-5, with unresolved D. Specimen: PBMCs. The CDR3 protein is CASSLDVLGSGELFF. For the CDR3, the DNA is TGTGCCAGCAGCTTGGATGTGTTAGGGTCCGGGGAGCTGTTTTTT.